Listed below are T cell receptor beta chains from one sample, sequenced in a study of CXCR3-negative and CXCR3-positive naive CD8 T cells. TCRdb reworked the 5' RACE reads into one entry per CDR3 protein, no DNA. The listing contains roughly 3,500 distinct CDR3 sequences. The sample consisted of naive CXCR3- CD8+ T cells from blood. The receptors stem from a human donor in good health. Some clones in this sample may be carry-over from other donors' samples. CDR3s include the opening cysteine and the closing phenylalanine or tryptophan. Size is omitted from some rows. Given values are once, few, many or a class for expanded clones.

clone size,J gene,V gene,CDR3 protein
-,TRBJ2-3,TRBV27,CASSSSLADTQYF
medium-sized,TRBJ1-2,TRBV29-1,CSVDQDNYGYTF
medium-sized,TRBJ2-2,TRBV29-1,CSVVSGNTGELFF
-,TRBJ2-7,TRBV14,CASSQELDSSYEQYF
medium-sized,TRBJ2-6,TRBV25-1,CASSAPADRTASGANVLTF
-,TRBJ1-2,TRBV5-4,CASSASIGGYTF
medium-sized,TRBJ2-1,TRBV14,CASSPGDAAGAEDEQFF
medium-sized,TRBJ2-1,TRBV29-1,CSVVSLAGRSEPTEQFF
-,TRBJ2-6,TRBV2,CASSPGVNGANVLTF
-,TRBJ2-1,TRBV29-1,CSGQRGDYNEQFF